The T cell receptor (beta chain) described here comes from a study of radiotherapy plus CTLA-4 blockade in lung cancer. Clones were sequenced by immunoSEQ multiplex PCR, and TCRdb holds only the in-frame ones, with some missing. The sample yields 50,000 to 85,000 clones, over 80% seen once. CDR3 length: 15 amino acids. The ends lost 1 base at V and 9 bases at J; junction bases unmatched: 6. CDR1 and CDR2 (germline): SGHTA, FQGNSA. This chain joins TRBV7-2 and TRBJ2-1, with 10 bases that match TRBD2. Sample: peripheral blood, taken from a patient treated with radiotherapy plus ipilimumab. The receptor was derived from a human donor with non-small cell lung cancer who had a partial response to radiotherapy plus ipilimumab. The CDR3 DNA reads as TGTGCCAGCAGCTTAGTACAGGGACTAGCGCCTGAGCAGTTCTTC. The encoded protein is CASSLVQGLAPEQFF.